The sequence of this TCR beta chain was determined in a study of shared clonotypes between healthy human individuals. The study, taken as a whole, reports: Genetic and exposure-history diversity was limited by the small donor number. Only blood was sampled; tissue repertoires likely differ.

Generated by immunoSEQ multiplex PCR, the TCRdb table keeps only in-frame clones and is missing some. Of more than 400,000 clones in the sample, around four fifths were seen once. Free of recent acute infections or vaccinations, the donors were healthy HIV-negative adults. Around 100 million PBMCs went into genomic DNA for unsorted samples. As to this clone: Antigen specificity is unknown.

This CDR3 has 15 amino acids. Trimming stripped 3 bases from V and 5 bases from J, with 14 bases between. Germline assignment: CDR1 MDHEN and CDR2 SYDVKM. What was sequenced was PBMCs. The V call is TRBV28, the J call TRBJ2-1, with D perhaps TRBD2 (5 bases). The origin of this receptor is a woman in her forties in good health. Some clones in this sample may be carry-over from other donors' samples. The CDR3: CASSLAGVPDNEQFF. As DNA, the CDR3 is TGTGCCAGCAGTTTGGCCGGGGTTCCAGACAATGAGCAGTTCTTC.